The clone carrying this T cell receptor (beta chain) occurred a few times. The data were taken from a study of regulatory T cells in long-lasting Graves disease. Documented time point: newly diagnosed GD, antithyroid drugs for less than 3 months. PBMC RNA served as the TCR library source. This CDR3 has 13 residues. Germline assignment: CDR1 SGHRS and CDR2 YFSETQ. The junction had 15 bases not matched to a gene; V was cut back by 7 bases and J by 12 bases. CDR3-region Arm-PCR and iRepertoire HTBI primers produced the TCR beta libraries. TCRdb ran MiXCR on the multiplex PCR reads and lists one entry per CDR3 protein. The sample holds 360,000 or so distinct CDR3 sequences; roughly 10% are singletons and the top ten take 15% to 20%. These data are also associated with another study on T cells in Graves' hyperthyroidism and ophthalmopathy.

The sample was peripheral blood mononuclear cells (PBMCs), taken at new diagnosis, from a patient treated with antithyroid drugs. The chain joins TRBV5-1 to TRBJ1-2; 7 bases align to TRBD1. This TCR derives from a woman aged 18-29 years with Graves disease. DNA for the CDR3: TGCGCCAGCGGGGCAACAGGGGATCCGCAACACACCTTC. It translates to CASGATGDPQHTF.